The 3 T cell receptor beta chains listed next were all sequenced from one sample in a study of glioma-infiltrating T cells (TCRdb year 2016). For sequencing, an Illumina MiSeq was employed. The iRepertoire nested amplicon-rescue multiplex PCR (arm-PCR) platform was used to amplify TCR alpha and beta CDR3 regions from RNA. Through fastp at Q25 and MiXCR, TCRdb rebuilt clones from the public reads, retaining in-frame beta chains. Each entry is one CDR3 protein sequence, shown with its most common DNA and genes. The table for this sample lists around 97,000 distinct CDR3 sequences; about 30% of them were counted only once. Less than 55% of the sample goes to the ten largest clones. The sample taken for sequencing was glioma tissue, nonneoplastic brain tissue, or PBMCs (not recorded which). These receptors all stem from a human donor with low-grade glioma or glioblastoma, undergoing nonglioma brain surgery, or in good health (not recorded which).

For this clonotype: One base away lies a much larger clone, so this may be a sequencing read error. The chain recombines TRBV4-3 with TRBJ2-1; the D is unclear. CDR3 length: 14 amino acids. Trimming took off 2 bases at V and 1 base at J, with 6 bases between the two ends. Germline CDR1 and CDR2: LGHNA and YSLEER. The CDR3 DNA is TGCGCCAGCAGCCAACCAAGTTCCTACAATGAGCAGTTCTTC. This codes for CASSQPSSYNEQFF.

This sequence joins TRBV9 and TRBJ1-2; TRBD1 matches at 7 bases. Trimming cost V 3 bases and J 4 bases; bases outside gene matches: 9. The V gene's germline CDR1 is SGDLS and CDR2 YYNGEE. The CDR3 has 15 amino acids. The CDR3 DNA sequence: TGTGCCAGCAGCGCAAGACAGGGAGGCCCCTATGGCTACACCTTC. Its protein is CASSARQGGPYGYTF. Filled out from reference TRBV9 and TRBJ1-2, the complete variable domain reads DSGVTQTPKHLITATGQRVTLRCSPRSGDLSVYWYQQSLDQGLQFLIQYYNGEERAKGNILERFSAQQFPDLHSELNLSSLELGDSALYFCASSARQGGPYGYTFGSGTRLTVV.

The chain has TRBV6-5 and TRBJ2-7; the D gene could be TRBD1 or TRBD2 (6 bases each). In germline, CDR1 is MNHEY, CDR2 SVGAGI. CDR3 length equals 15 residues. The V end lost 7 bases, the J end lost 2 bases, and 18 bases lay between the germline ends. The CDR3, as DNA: TGTGCCAGCAACAAACAACAGGGAGGACCCTACGAGCAGTACTTC. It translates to CASNKQQGGPYEQYF.